These 10 T cell receptor beta chains were all obtained from the same sample, sequenced in a study of T-cell memory formation after mild COVID-19. TCRdb recomputed calls from the 5' RACE reads with MiXCR, one row per CDR3 protein. The sample has around 450,000 distinct CDR3 sequences, roughly 20% seen once. The sequenced material came from PBMCs or a T cell subset sorted from them (not recorded which). The receptors derive from an adult woman who had mild COVID-19 (a few samples of this study predate the infection). Cell type and time point are not known.

The table lists this clonotype with a few counts. The gene calls are TRBV7-2 and TRBJ1-2; 7 bases agree with TRBD1. The germline gives CDR1 SGHTA, CDR2 FQGNSA. This CDR3 is 14 amino acids long. V lost 6 bases to trimming and J lost 4 bases; unmatched junction nucleotides: 8. CDR3 DNA: TGTGCCAGCAGTCGAGGACAGGAACCCTATGGCTACACCTTC. Encoded protein: CASSRGQEPYGYTF. The whole variable domain, filled in from reference TRBV7-2 and TRBJ1-2, reads GAGVSQSPSNKVTEKGKDVELRCDPISGHTALYWYRQSLGQGLEFLIYFQGNSAPDKSGLPSDRFSAERTGGSVSTLTIQRTQQEDSAVYLCASSRGQEPYGYTFGSGTRLTVV.

This chain connects TRBV4-3 to TRBJ2-7; D remains ambiguous. Germline-derived CDR1 and CDR2 are LGHNA and YSLEER. The CDR3 loop spans 17 amino acids. V dropped 4 bases and J dropped 0 bases, with 19 bases sitting between them. This CDR3 reads CASSPSPDPPSSYEQYF. Written as DNA, the CDR3 is TGCGCCAGCAGCCCATCCCCCGACCCACCCAGCTCCTACGAGCAGTACTTC.

This clonotype was observed a few times. V usage is TRBV12-3 or TRBV12-4 and J usage is TRBJ1-1; D is ambiguous. Trimming left V 3 bases short and J 1 base short, with 9 bases between. The CDR3 contains 14 residues. CDR3 DNA: TGTGCCAGCAGTTTGGGGATTAGGAACACTGAAGCTTTCTTT. This codes for CASSLGIRNTEAFF.

The CDR3 is CSARDPKAVYNEQFF. CDR3 sequence (DNA): TGCAGTGCTAGAGATCCGAAGGCGGTTTACAATGAGCAGTTCTTC. V is TRBV20-1 and J is TRBJ2-1; unclear D gene. Between the trimmed V and J ends, which lost 0 bases and 4 bases, there was a span of 13 bases. The CDR3 runs to 15 residues. Germline loops: CDR1 DFQATT, CDR2 SNEGSKA (reference sequence).

The sample holds a few counts of this clonotype. This chain uses TRBV24-1 with TRBJ2-3, with D perhaps matching TRBD2 (7 bases). Looked up from germline, CDR1 is KGHDR and CDR2 is SFDVKD. V lost 4 bases and J lost 6, with 10 bases in between. There are 13 residues in the CDR3. The DNA for the CDR3 is TGTGCCACCAGTGACGGGGGGCTGGATACGCAGTATTTT. Residues: CATSDGGLDTQYF.

The chain links TRBV7-3 to TRBJ2-7; D is unclear. V was shortened by 7 bases and J by 7 bases, with 20 bases between the two germline ends. This CDR3 is built from 14 residues. Per the germline V gene, CDR1 is SGHTA and CDR2 is FQGTGA. CDR3 in DNA: TGTGCCAGCACTTGCTCTGGCCAGGCGGCGGAGCAGTACTTC. Protein sequence: CASTCSGQAAEQYF. The full variable domain, completed using reference TRBV7-3 and TRBJ2-7, is GAGVSQTPSNKVTEKGKYVELRCDPISGHTALYWYRQSLGQGPEFLIYFQGTGAADDSGLPNDRFFAVRPEGSVSTLKIQRTERGDSAVYLCASTCSGQAAEQYFGPGTRLTVT.

V is TRBV7-6 and J is TRBJ1-1; D gene unclear. The V gene lost 4 bases and the J gene lost 2 bases, with 14 bases spanning the gap. Germline V lookup: CDR1 SGHVS, CDR2 FNYEAQ. This CDR3 is built from 15 residues. The CDR3 protein is CASSSPPGGNTEAFF. Here the CDR3 DNA reads TGTGCCAGCAGCTCCCCCCCAGGAGGAAACACTGAAGCTTTCTTT.

The chain links TRBV30 to TRBJ1-2; D is possibly TRBD1 (5 bases). The V gene lost 2 bases and the J gene lost 7 bases, with 11 bases spanning the gap. Germline lookup yields CDR1 GTSNPN and CDR2 SVGIG (reference sequence). This CDR3 contains 12 residues. The CDR3 here is CAWSTGTAGYTF. The CDR3 DNA reads TGTGCCTGGAGTACCGGGACCGCTGGCTACACCTTC.

The chain links TRBV4-1 to TRBJ2-7; either TRBD1 or TRBD2 may fit D (6 bases each). CDR1 and CDR2 (germline): MGHRA, YSYEKL. V shed 4 bases and J shed 2 bases, with 21 bases lying between them. The CDR3 consists of 17 residues. Here the CDR3 reads CASSPFDGGPKAYEQYF. CDR3 nucleotide sequence: TGCGCCAGCAGCCCCTTCGATGGGGGGCCGAAAGCCTACGAGCAGTACTTC.

This chain links TRBV6-6 with TRBJ2-3; 10 positions agree with TRBD2. V shed 5 bases, J shed 0 bases, and the junction held 5 bases outside the gene matches. Germline CDR1 MNHNY, CDR2 SVGAGI (reference sequence). CDR3 size: 16 residues. This CDR3 is CASSRETSGSTDTQYF. CDR3 nucleotide sequence: TGTGCCAGCAGTCGGGAGACTAGCGGGAGCACAGATACGCAGTATTTT.